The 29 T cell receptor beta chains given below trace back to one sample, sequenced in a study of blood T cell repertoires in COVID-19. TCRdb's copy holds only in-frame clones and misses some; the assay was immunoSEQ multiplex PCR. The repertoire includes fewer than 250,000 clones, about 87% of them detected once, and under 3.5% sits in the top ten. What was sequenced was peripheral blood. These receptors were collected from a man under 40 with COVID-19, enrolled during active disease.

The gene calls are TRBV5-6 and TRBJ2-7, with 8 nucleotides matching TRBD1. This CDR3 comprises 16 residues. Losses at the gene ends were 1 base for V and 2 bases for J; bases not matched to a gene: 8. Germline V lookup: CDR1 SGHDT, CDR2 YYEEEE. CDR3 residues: CASSLFGQGNAYEQYF. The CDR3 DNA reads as TGTGCCAGCAGCTTGTTCGGACAGGGCAACGCCTACGAGCAGTACTTC.

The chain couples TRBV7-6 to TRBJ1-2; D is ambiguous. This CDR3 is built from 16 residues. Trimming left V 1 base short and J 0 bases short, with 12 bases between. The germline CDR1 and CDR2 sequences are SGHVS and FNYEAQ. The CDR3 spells CASSLGFQEANYGYTF. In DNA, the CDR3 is TGTGCCAGCAGCTTAGGGTTCCAGGAAGCTAACTATGGCTACACCTTC.

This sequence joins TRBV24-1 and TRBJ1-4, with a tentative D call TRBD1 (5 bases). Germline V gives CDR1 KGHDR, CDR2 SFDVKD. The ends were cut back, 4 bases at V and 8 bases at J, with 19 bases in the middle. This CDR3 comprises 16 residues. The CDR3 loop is CATSEERTLEREKLFF. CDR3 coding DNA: TGTGCCACCAGTGAGGAGAGGACACTCGAGAGGGAAAAACTGTTTTTT.

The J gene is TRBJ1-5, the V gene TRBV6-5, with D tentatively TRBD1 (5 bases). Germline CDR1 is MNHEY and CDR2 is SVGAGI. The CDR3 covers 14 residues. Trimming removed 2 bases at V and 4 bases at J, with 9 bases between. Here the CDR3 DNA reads TGTGCCAGCAGTTACATCCAGGGAAATCAGCCCCAGCATTTT. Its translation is CASSYIQGNQPQHF.

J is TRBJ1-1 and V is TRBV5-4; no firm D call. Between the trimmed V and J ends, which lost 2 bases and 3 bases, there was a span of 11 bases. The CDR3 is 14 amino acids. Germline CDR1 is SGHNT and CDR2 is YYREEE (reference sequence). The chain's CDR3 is CASSFKSRDTEAFF. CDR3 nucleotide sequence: TGTGCCAGCAGCTTCAAATCACGGGACACTGAAGCTTTCTTT.

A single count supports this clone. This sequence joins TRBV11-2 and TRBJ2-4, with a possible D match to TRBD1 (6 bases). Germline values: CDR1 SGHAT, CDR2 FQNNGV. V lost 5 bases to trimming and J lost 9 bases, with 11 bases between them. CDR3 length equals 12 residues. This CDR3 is CASSQGLGIQYF. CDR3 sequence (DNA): TGTGCCAGCAGCCAGGGGCTTGGCATTCAGTACTTC.

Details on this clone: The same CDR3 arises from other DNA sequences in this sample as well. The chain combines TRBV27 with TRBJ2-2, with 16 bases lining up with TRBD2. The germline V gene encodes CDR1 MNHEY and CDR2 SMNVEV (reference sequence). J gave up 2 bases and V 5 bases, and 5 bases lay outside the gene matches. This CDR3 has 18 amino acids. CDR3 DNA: TGTGCCAGCAGTCTGGGACTAGCGGGGGGGGCAAACACCGGGGAGCTGTTTTTT. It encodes CASSLGLAGGANTGELFF.

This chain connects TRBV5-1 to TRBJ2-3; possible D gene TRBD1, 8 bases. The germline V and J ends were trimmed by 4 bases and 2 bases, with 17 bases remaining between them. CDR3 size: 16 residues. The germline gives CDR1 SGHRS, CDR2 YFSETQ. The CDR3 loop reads CASSLPTGGDTDTQYF. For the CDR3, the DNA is TGCGCCAGCAGCCTCCCTACAGGGGGGGACACAGATACGCAGTATTTT.

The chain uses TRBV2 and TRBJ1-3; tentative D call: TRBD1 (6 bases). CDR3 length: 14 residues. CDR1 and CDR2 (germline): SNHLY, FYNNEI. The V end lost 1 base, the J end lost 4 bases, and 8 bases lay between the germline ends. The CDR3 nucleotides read TGTGCCAGCAGTGAAGGGACAGTCGGAAACACCATATATTTT. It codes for CASSEGTVGNTIYF.

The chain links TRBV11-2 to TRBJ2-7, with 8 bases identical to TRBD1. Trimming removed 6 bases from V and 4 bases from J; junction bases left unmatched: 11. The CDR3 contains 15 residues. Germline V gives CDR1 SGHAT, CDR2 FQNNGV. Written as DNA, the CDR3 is TGTGCCAGCAGACCAACTCAGGGGGCGCGATACGAGCAGTACTTC. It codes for CASRPTQGARYEQYF.

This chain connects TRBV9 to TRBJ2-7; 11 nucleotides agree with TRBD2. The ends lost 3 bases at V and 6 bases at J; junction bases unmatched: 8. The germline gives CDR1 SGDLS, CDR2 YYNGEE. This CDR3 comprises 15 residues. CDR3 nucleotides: TGTGCCAGCAGCGCCACCGGGACTAGCGGCGCCGAGCAGTACTTC. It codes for CASSATGTSGAEQYF.

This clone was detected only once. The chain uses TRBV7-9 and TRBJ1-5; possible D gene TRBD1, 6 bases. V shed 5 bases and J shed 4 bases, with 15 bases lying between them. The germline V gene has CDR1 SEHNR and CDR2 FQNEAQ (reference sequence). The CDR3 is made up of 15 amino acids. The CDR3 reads CASSLGQGLNQPQHF. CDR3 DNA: TGTGCCAGCAGCCTCGGGCAGGGGCTTAATCAGCCCCAGCATTTT. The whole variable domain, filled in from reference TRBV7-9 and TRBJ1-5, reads DTGVSQNPRHKITKRGQNVTFRCDPISEHNRLYWYRQTLGQGPEFLTYFQNEAQLEKSRLLSDRFSAERPKGSFSTLEIQRTEQGDSAMYLCASSLGQGLNQPQHFGDGTRLSIL.

The CDR3 is CASSITSANTGELFF. CDR3 sequence (DNA): TGTGCCAGTAGTATAACTAGCGCAAACACCGGGGAGCTGTTTTTT. The rearrangement links TRBV19 to TRBJ2-2; 7 bases line up with TRBD2. CDR1 is LNHDA, CDR2 SQIVND, per germline (reference sequence). The CDR3 is 15 amino acids. V lost 2 bases and J lost 2; bases outside the gene matches: 2.

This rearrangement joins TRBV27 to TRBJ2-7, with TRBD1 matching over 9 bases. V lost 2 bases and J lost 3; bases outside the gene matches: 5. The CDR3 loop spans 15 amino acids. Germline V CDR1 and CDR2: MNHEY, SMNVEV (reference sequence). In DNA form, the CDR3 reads TGTGCCAGCAGTTTAACCTGGGACAGGGTCTACGAGCAGTACTTC. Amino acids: CASSLTWDRVYEQYF.

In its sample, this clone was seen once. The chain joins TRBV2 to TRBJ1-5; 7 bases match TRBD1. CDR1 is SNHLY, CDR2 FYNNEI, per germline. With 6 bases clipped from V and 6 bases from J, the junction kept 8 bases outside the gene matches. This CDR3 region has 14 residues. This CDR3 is CASSGTGEAQPQHF. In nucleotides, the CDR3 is TGTGCCAGCAGCGGAACAGGGGAGGCTCAGCCCCAGCATTTT.

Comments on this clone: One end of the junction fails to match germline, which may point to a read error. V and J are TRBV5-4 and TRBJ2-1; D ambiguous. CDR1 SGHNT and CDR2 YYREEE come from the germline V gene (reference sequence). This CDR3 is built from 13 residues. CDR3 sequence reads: CASSLASHNEQFF. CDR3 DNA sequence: TGTGCCAGCAGCTTGGCCTCCCACAATGAGCAGTTCTTC.

The CDR3 DNA is TGTGCCAGCAGCTCACGGGAGGAGCAGTACTTC. Encoded protein: CASSSREEQYF. The V and J genes are TRBV7-9 and TRBJ2-7; possible D gene TRBD2, 6 bases. Germline assignment: CDR1 SEHNR and CDR2 FQNEAQ (reference sequence). The germline V and J ends were trimmed by 4 bases and 7 bases, with 8 bases remaining between them. The CDR3 totals 11 residues.

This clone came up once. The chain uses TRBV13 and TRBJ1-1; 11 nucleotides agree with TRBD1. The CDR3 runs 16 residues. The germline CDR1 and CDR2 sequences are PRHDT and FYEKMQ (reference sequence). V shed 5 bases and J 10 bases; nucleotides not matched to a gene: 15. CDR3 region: CASSRTPGQGGEGAFF. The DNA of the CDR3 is TGTGCCAGCAGCCGCACCCCGGGACAGGGGGGCGAGGGAGCTTTCTTT. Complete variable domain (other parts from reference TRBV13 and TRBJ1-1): AAGVIQSPRHLIKEKRETATLKCYPIPRHDTVYWYQQGPGQDPQFLISFYEKMQSDKGSIPDRFSAQQFSDYHSELNMSSLELGDSALYFCASSRTPGQGGEGAFFGQGTRLTVV.

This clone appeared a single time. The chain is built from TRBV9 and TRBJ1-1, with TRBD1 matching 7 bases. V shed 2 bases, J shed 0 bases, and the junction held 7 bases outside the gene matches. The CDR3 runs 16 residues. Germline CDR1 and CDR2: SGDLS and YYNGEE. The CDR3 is CASSVTGNILNTEAFF. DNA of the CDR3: TGTGCCAGCAGCGTGACAGGGAATATATTGAACACTGAAGCTTTCTTT.

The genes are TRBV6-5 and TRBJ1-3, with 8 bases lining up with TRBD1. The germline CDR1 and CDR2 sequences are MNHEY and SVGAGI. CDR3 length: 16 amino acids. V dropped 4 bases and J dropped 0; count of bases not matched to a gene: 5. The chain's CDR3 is CASSSMTGDSGNTIYF. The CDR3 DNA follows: TGTGCCAGCAGTTCAATGACAGGGGACTCTGGAAACACCATATATTTT.

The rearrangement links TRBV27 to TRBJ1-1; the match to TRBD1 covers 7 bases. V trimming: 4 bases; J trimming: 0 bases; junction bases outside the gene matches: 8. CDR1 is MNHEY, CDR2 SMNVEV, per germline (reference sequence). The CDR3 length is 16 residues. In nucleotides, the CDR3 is TGTGCCAGCAGTTCCATGGGACAGAGAATGAACACTGAAGCTTTCTTT. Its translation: CASSSMGQRMNTEAFF.

The CDR3 is CASSPPASGGTDTQYF. CDR3 DNA: TGTGCCAGCTCACCACCTGCTAGCGGGGGCACAGATACGCAGTATTTT. This chain joins TRBV18 and TRBJ2-3; 9 nucleotides match TRBD2. There are 16 residues in the CDR3. With V trimmed by 0 bases and J by 1 base, 2 bases remained unmatched. Germline V gene lookup returns CDR1 KGHSH and CDR2 LQKENI. Filled out from reference TRBV18 and TRBJ2-3, the complete variable domain reads NAGVMQNPRHLVRRRGQEARLRCSPMKGHSHVYWYRQLPEEGLKFMVYLQKENIIDESGMPKERFSAEFPKEGPSILRIQQVVRGDSAAYFCASSPPASGGTDTQYFGPGTRLTVL.

The CDR3 DNA follows: TGTGCCAGCAGCCTGCTAAGACACGGGACAGGGGGCGTGGAAGCTTTCTTT. Its protein product is CASSLLRHGTGGVEAFF. The chain couples TRBV5-4 to TRBJ1-1, with 12 bases fitting TRBD1. This CDR3 region has 17 residues. After removal of 4 bases from V and 8 bases from J, the junction contained 15 bases not matched to a gene. Germline-derived CDR1 and CDR2 are SGHNT and YYREEE (reference sequence).

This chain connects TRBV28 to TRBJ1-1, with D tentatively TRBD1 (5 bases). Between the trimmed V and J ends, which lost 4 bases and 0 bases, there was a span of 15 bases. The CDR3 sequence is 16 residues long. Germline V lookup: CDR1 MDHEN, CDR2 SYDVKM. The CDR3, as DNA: TGTGCCAGCAGTTCCCGGGGGAACCTAATGAACACTGAAGCTTTCTTT. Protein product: CASSSRGNLMNTEAFF.

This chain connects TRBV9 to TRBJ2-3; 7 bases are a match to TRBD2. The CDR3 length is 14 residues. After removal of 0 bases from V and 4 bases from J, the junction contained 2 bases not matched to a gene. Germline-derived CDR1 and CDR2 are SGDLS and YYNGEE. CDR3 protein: CASSVAGGPDTQYF. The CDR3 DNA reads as TGTGCCAGCAGCGTAGCGGGGGGTCCAGATACGCAGTATTTT. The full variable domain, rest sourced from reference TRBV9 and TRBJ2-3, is DSGVTQTPKHLITATGQRVTLRCSPRSGDLSVYWYQQSLDQGLQFLIQYYNGEERAKGNILERFSAQQFPDLHSELNLSSLELGDSALYFCASSVAGGPDTQYFGPGTRLTVL.

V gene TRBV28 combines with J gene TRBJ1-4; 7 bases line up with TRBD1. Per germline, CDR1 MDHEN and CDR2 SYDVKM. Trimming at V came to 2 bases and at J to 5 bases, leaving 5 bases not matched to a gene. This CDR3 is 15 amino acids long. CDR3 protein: CASSLTGTANEKLFF. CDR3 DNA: TGTGCCAGCAGTTTAACCGGGACAGCAAATGAAAAACTGTTTTTT.

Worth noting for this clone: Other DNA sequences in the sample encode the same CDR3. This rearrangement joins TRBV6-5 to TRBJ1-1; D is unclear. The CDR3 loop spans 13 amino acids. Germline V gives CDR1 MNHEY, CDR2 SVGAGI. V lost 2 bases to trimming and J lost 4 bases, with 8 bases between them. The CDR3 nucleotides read TGTGCCAGCAGTTACACCCGAGGCACTGAAGCTTTCTTT. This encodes CASSYTRGTEAFF.

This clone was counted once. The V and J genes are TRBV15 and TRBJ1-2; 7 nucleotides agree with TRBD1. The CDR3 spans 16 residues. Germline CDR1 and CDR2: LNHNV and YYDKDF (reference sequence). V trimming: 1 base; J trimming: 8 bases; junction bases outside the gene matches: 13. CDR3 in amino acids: CATSRATDRLTWGYTF. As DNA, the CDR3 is TGTGCCACCAGCAGAGCTACGGACAGGCTGACGTGGGGCTACACCTTC.

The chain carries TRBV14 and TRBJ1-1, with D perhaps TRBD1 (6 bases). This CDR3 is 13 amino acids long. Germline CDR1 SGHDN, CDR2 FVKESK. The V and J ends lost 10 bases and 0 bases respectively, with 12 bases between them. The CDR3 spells CATYRELNTEAFF. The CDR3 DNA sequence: TGTGCCACCTACAGGGAGTTGAACACTGAAGCTTTCTTT.